Listed below are T cell receptor beta chains from one sample, sequenced in a study of blood T cell repertoires in COVID-19. Using immunoSEQ multiplex PCR, the repertoire was profiled, and TCRdb retains in-frame clones only, with some absent. This table has under 130,000 clones, 69% appearing once. Sequencing was done on a sample of peripheral blood. These receptors all stem from an elderly man with acute or convalescent COVID-19. Each CDR3 is given with its conserved first and last residue. The order of the fields is clone size, D gene, V gene, J gene, CDR3 DNA, CDR3 protein. D genes are given only for firm matches. A clone size is listed for some rows: how often the clone was seen (once, few, many), or a class if it is expanded.

clone size: NA
D gene: NA
V gene: TRBV28
J gene: TRBJ1-6
CDR3 DNA: TGTGCCAGCAGACTTAATACCAAGGGGTCACCCCTCCACTTT
CDR3 protein: CASRLNTKGSPLHF

clone size: NA
D gene: NA
V gene: TRBV7-9
J gene: TRBJ1-1
CDR3 DNA: TGTGCCAGCAGCCCCGCGGGAGAGAGGCGAGAAGCTTTCTTT
CDR3 protein: CASSPAGERREAFF

clone size: once
D gene: TRBD1
V gene: TRBV6-2/TRBV6-3
J gene: TRBJ1-5
CDR3 DNA: TGTGCCAGCAGTTGGCCCGGGACAGGACTACGTCTAGATCAGCCCCAGCATTTT
CDR3 protein: CASSWPGTGLRLDQPQHF

clone size: few
D gene: NA
V gene: TRBV5-1
J gene: TRBJ1-1
CDR3 DNA: TGCGCCAGCAGCTTGGGTGACAGGAGCTCATCTGAAGCTTTCTTT
CDR3 protein: CASSLGDRSSSEAFF

clone size: NA
D gene: NA
V gene: TRBV6-5
J gene: TRBJ2-1
CDR3 DNA: TGTGCCAGCAGTTTAGACAGCAACTCGGGCAATGAGCAGTTCTTC
CDR3 protein: CASSLDSNSGNEQFF

clone size: few
D gene: NA
V gene: TRBV9
J gene: TRBJ1-3
CDR3 DNA: TGTGCCAGCAGCGTAGAGGCTAGCCGACGCTCTGGAAACACCATATATTTT
CDR3 protein: CASSVEASRRSGNTIYF

clone size: NA
D gene: NA
V gene: TRBV6-6
J gene: TRBJ1-1
CDR3 DNA: TGTGCCAGCATTCAAGGGGGTGGCACTGAAGCTTTCTTT
CDR3 protein: CASIQGGGTEAFF

clone size: once
D gene: NA
V gene: TRBV6-2/TRBV6-3
J gene: TRBJ1-1
CDR3 DNA: TGTGCCAGCAGTTACGCGGGATGGACTGAAGCTTTCTTT
CDR3 protein: CASSYAGWTEAFF

clone size: once
D gene: NA
V gene: TRBV18
J gene: TRBJ1-1
CDR3 DNA: TGTGCCAGCTCACAAGACAGGAACACTGAAGCTTTCTTT
CDR3 protein: CASSQDRNTEAFF

clone size: NA
D gene: TRBD1
V gene: TRBV5-6
J gene: TRBJ1-2
CDR3 DNA: TGTGCCAGCAGCTCCAGACAGGGGGCGTTTCCTGGCTACACCTTC
CDR3 protein: CASSSRQGAFPGYTF

clone size: NA
D gene: NA
V gene: TRBV2
J gene: TRBJ1-2
CDR3 DNA: TGTGCCAGCTCAGGGGAGGGTAACTATGGCTACACCTTC
CDR3 protein: CASSGEGNYGYTF

clone size: NA
D gene: NA
V gene: TRBV5-1
J gene: TRBJ2-1
CDR3 DNA: TGCGCCAGCAGCCAGATCAGCAATGAGCAGTTCTTC
CDR3 protein: CASSQISNEQFF

clone size: NA
D gene: NA
V gene: TRBV10-3
J gene: TRBJ2-1
CDR3 DNA: TGTGCCATCAGTGGGGGACCGGGAGCGTATGAGCAGTTCTTC
CDR3 protein: CAISGGPGAYEQFF

clone size: once
D gene: TRBD1
V gene: TRBV6-2/TRBV6-3
J gene: TRBJ2-2
CDR3 DNA: TGTGCCAGCAGTTTCCAGGGGGCGATCGGGGAGCTGTTTTTT
CDR3 protein: CASSFQGAIGELFF

clone size: NA
D gene: TRBD1
V gene: TRBV3-1/TRBV3-2
J gene: TRBJ1-5
CDR3 DNA: TGTGCCAGCAGCCAATTAGGGGGCAGTCAGCCCCAGCATTTT
CDR3 protein: CASSQLGGSQPQHF

clone size: NA
D gene: TRBD1
V gene: TRBV28
J gene: TRBJ2-7
CDR3 DNA: TGTGCCAGCACCAGTGGGACAGGGTTATCCTACGAGCAGTACTTC
CDR3 protein: CASTSGTGLSYEQYF

clone size: few
D gene: TRBD2
V gene: TRBV7-2
J gene: TRBJ2-1
CDR3 DNA: TGTGCCAGCAGCTTAGGACTAGCGGCCTTCAATGAGCAGTTCTTC
CDR3 protein: CASSLGLAAFNEQFF

clone size: NA
D gene: NA
V gene: TRBV29-1
J gene: TRBJ2-3
CDR3 DNA: TGCAGCGCGAGGACTATAGCTAGCCCAGATACGCAGTATTTT
CDR3 protein: CSARTIASPDTQYF

clone size: NA
D gene: NA
V gene: TRBV6-5
J gene: TRBJ1-1
CDR3 DNA: TGTGCCAGCAGTACACATTTTCCCCTGAACACTGAAGCTTTCTTT
CDR3 protein: CASSTHFPLNTEAFF

clone size: NA
D gene: NA
V gene: TRBV21-1
J gene: TRBJ2-2
CDR3 DNA: TGTGCCAGCAGTCAAGCGGGAGCGGGCACCGGGGAGCTGTTTTTT
CDR3 protein: CASSQAGAGTGELFF

clone size: NA
D gene: NA
V gene: TRBV6-5
J gene: TRBJ1-2
CDR3 DNA: TGTGCCAGCAGTTACTCGTATGTCGAACATTTCTATGGCTACACCTTC
CDR3 protein: CASSYSYVEHFYGYTF

clone size: NA
D gene: NA
V gene: TRBV29-1
J gene: TRBJ2-3
CDR3 DNA: TGCAGCGTTGATCTAACAGGGACAGATACGCAGTATTTT
CDR3 protein: CSVDLTGTDTQYF

clone size: NA
D gene: TRBD1
V gene: TRBV5-4
J gene: TRBJ2-3
CDR3 DNA: TGTGCCAGCAGCTCCCGACAGGGACCAGATACGCAGTATTTT
CDR3 protein: CASSSRQGPDTQYF

clone size: NA
D gene: TRBD1
V gene: TRBV5-5
J gene: TRBJ1-1
CDR3 DNA: TGTGCCAGCAGCTTCTCCGGGACAGAGGTGGGGAACACTGAAGCTTTCTTT
CDR3 protein: CASSFSGTEVGNTEAFF

clone size: NA
D gene: TRBD2
V gene: TRBV5-4
J gene: TRBJ2-2
CDR3 DNA: TGTGCCAGCTCTCGGGAGCGGGGGACCGGGGAGCTGTTTTTT
CDR3 protein: CASSRERGTGELFF

clone size: NA
D gene: NA
V gene: TRBV4-3
J gene: TRBJ1-1
CDR3 DNA: TGCGCCAGCAGCCACGGTATGACTGAAGCTTTCTTT
CDR3 protein: CASSHGMTEAFF

clone size: NA
D gene: TRBD2
V gene: TRBV5-1
J gene: TRBJ2-2
CDR3 DNA: TGCGCCAGCAGCTTGGGGGGACTAGCGGGAGCCGGCGGGGAGCTGTTTTTT
CDR3 protein: CASSLGGLAGAGGELFF

clone size: NA
D gene: TRBD1
V gene: TRBV28
J gene: TRBJ1-4
CDR3 DNA: TGTGCCAGCACCGGACAGGGAGGTCTCACTAATGAAAAACTGTTTTTT
CDR3 protein: CASTGQGGLTNEKLFF

clone size: once
D gene: TRBD1
V gene: TRBV11-2
J gene: TRBJ2-2
CDR3 DNA: TGTGCCAGCAGCTTAGAGGTGGGACAGGGAGGAACCGGGGAGCTGTTTTTT
CDR3 protein: CASSLEVGQGGTGELFF

clone size: NA
D gene: NA
V gene: TRBV9
J gene: TRBJ2-3
CDR3 DNA: TGTGCCAGCAGCGTAGGGGCGGGTGTGGGAGATACGCAGTATTTT
CDR3 protein: CASSVGAGVGDTQYF

clone size: few
D gene: NA
V gene: TRBV29-1
J gene: TRBJ1-1
CDR3 DNA: TGCAGCGTTGATCGGACCCAGGGTCCTGAAGCTTTCTTT
CDR3 protein: CSVDRTQGPEAFF

clone size: NA
D gene: NA
V gene: TRBV28
J gene: TRBJ1-5
CDR3 DNA: TGTGCCAGCGCAGGTTCTCAAAGTCAGCCCCAGCATTTT
CDR3 protein: CASAGSQSQPQHF

clone size: NA
D gene: TRBD1
V gene: TRBV14
J gene: TRBJ2-1
CDR3 DNA: TGTGCCAGCAGCCAGCCGGGACAGGGGGCGCCGGGCAATGAGCAGTTCTTC
CDR3 protein: CASSQPGQGAPGNEQFF

clone size: NA
D gene: TRBD1
V gene: TRBV5-1
J gene: TRBJ2-1
CDR3 DNA: TGCGCCAGCAGCTTACAGGGGCGAGCTAGCTATGAGCAGTTCTTC
CDR3 protein: CASSLQGRASYEQFF

clone size: NA
D gene: TRBD1
V gene: TRBV18
J gene: TRBJ2-1
CDR3 DNA: TGTGCCAGCTCACCATCGGGGACAGCTAATGAGCAGTTCTTC
CDR3 protein: CASSPSGTANEQFF

clone size: NA
D gene: NA
V gene: TRBV29-1
J gene: TRBJ1-5
CDR3 DNA: TGCAGCGTAGGCGGGCTGAATCAGCCCCAGCATTTT
CDR3 protein: CSVGGLNQPQHF

clone size: NA
D gene: TRBD2
V gene: TRBV11-2
J gene: TRBJ2-2
CDR3 DNA: TGTGCCAGCAGCTTAGACCCGGGAGGGACCGGGGAGCTGTTTTTT
CDR3 protein: CASSLDPGGTGELFF

clone size: few
D gene: NA
V gene: TRBV18
J gene: TRBJ1-1
CDR3 DNA: TGTGCCAGCTCACCAACACGCACTGAAGCTTTCTTT
CDR3 protein: CASSPTRTEAFF

clone size: NA
D gene: TRBD1
V gene: TRBV28
J gene: TRBJ2-7
CDR3 DNA: TGTGCCACCCTCGAGCCAGGGGGTTACGAGCAGTACTTC
CDR3 protein: CATLEPGGYEQYF

clone size: few
D gene: NA
V gene: TRBV7-2
J gene: TRBJ2-7
CDR3 DNA: TGTGCCAGCAGCGACCGACAGACCTACGAGCAGTACTTC
CDR3 protein: CASSDRQTYEQYF

clone size: NA
D gene: NA
V gene: TRBV2
J gene: TRBJ2-7
CDR3 DNA: TGTGCCAGCAGTGAATTCGGAGGGGGCCCCTACGAGCAGTACTTC
CDR3 protein: CASSEFGGGPYEQYF

clone size: NA
D gene: NA
V gene: TRBV19
J gene: TRBJ2-7
CDR3 DNA: TGTGCCAGTAGCGAGGCCAGCGAAATCTACGAGCAGTACTTC
CDR3 protein: CASSEASEIYEQYF

clone size: NA
D gene: NA
V gene: TRBV7-9
J gene: TRBJ2-7
CDR3 DNA: TGTGCCAGCAGCTTAGATGCAGCTCCGACACGCTTC
CDR3 protein: CASSLDAAPTRF

clone size: NA
D gene: TRBD1
V gene: TRBV19
J gene: TRBJ2-7
CDR3 DNA: TGTGCCAGCAAGAAGACCCAGGGGGCTTACGAGCAGTACTTC
CDR3 protein: CASKKTQGAYEQYF

clone size: NA
D gene: TRBD2
V gene: TRBV25-1
J gene: TRBJ2-7
CDR3 DNA: TGTGCCAGCAGTGAACCGACTAGCGGGAGACACGAGCAGTACTTC
CDR3 protein: CASSEPTSGRHEQYF

clone size: NA
D gene: NA
V gene: TRBV3-1/TRBV3-2
J gene: TRBJ1-1
CDR3 DNA: TGTGCCAGCAGCCCGCGCGGGTACACTGAAGCTTTCTTT
CDR3 protein: CASSPRGYTEAFF

clone size: NA
D gene: NA
V gene: TRBV12-3/TRBV12-4
J gene: TRBJ2-7
CDR3 DNA: TGTGCCAGCGGGCAGGGCCAAAAGGACGAGCAGTACTTC
CDR3 protein: CASGQGQKDEQYF

clone size: NA
D gene: TRBD1
V gene: TRBV7-8
J gene: TRBJ1-1
CDR3 DNA: TGTGCCAGCAGCTTAGGACAGGGGACCACTGAAGCTTTCTTT
CDR3 protein: CASSLGQGTTEAFF

clone size: medium-sized
D gene: TRBD1
V gene: TRBV6-4
J gene: TRBJ1-1
CDR3 DNA: TGTGCCAGCAGTGCAGGGGGCGTGAACACTGAAGCTTTCTTT
CDR3 protein: CASSAGGVNTEAFF

clone size: NA
D gene: NA
V gene: TRBV5-1
J gene: TRBJ2-3
CDR3 DNA: TGCGCCAGCAGCGGAAGCGGAGATACGCAGTATTTT
CDR3 protein: CASSGSGDTQYF

clone size: NA
D gene: TRBD2
V gene: TRBV11-3
J gene: TRBJ2-1
CDR3 DNA: TGTGCCAGCAGTGGAAGCGGGGGCTACAATGAGCAGTTCTTC
CDR3 protein: CASSGSGGYNEQFF

clone size: few
D gene: TRBD2
V gene: TRBV5-8
J gene: TRBJ2-7
CDR3 DNA: TGTGCCAGCAGCTGGACTAGCGGTCAGTCCGAGCAGTACTTC
CDR3 protein: CASSWTSGQSEQYF

clone size: NA
D gene: NA
V gene: TRBV6-6
J gene: TRBJ1-3
CDR3 DNA: TGTGCCAGCAGTTACTCGAGGGAGTCTGGAAACACCATATATTTT
CDR3 protein: CASSYSRESGNTIYF

clone size: NA
D gene: TRBD2
V gene: TRBV5-6
J gene: TRBJ2-2
CDR3 DNA: TGTGCCAGCAGCCCGGCCGGGACTAGCGGTTACGGGGAGCTGTTTTTT
CDR3 protein: CASSPAGTSGYGELFF